The next 18 T cell receptor beta chains were all read from a single sample in a study of CD8 T cells in ankylosing spondylitis. One entry per CDR3 protein, called by TCRdb with MiXCR from the 5' RACE reads. The repertoire has around 150,000 distinct CDR3 sequences, under 45% of them found once; the top ten carry roughly 15%. What was sequenced was synovial fluid, either unsorted or a sorted T cell fraction (not recorded which). The receptors originated from a male donor with ankylosing spondylitis.

This clonotype was recorded at least ten times. This sequence joins TRBV3-1 and TRBJ1-3, with D perhaps matching TRBD1 (6 bases). V was shortened by 3 bases and J by 0 bases, with 9 bases between the two germline ends. Germline loops: CDR1 LGHDT, CDR2 YNNKEL (reference sequence). The CDR3 contains 15 residues. In nucleotides, the CDR3 is TGTGCCAGCAGCCAGGACAGTTACTCTGGAAACACCATATATTTT. This codes for CASSQDSYSGNTIYF.

This sequence joins TRBV6-5 and TRBJ1-1; no clear D gene. Germline values: CDR1 MNHEY, CDR2 SVGAGI. V lost 0 bases, J lost 3 bases, and 14 bases lay in between. This CDR3 spans 16 amino acids. CDR3 region: CASSYSIGVLDTEAFF. In DNA, the CDR3 is TGTGCCAGCAGTTACTCGATCGGGGTTCTCGACACTGAAGCTTTCTTT.

This chain uses TRBV4-1 with TRBJ1-4; a weak D match, TRBD1 (5 bases). V was shortened by 1 base and J by 7 bases, with 13 bases between the two germline ends. Germline CDR1 MGHRA, CDR2 YSYEKL. This CDR3 has 15 amino acids. The CDR3 region is CASSQAAGRTEKLFF. The DNA for the CDR3 is TGCGCCAGCAGCCAAGCCGCGGGACGGACTGAAAAACTGTTTTTT.

CDR3 residues: CASRPLRDRGYEQYF. Here the CDR3 DNA reads TGTGCCAGCAGACCCCTTCGGGACAGGGGCTACGAGCAGTACTTC. The chain couples TRBV7-9 to TRBJ2-7; 10 bases align to TRBD1. V trimming: 6 bases; J trimming: 3 bases; junction bases outside the gene matches: 8. From germline, CDR1 is SEHNR and CDR2 FQNEAQ (reference sequence). CDR3 length equals 15 residues.

J is TRBJ1-2 and V is TRBV4-1; D is ambiguous. The V and J ends lost 0 bases and 2 bases respectively, with 13 bases between them. The CDR3 has 16 residues. Germline CDR1 is MGHRA and CDR2 is YSYEKL. CDR3 region: CASSQDYQEPNYGYTF. The CDR3 DNA reads TGCGCCAGCAGCCAAGACTATCAGGAACCGAACTATGGCTACACCTTC.

The chain couples TRBV20-1 to TRBJ1-2; 7 nucleotides line up with TRBD1. The CDR3 is 14 residues long. Germline assignment: CDR1 DFQATT and CDR2 SNEGSKA (reference sequence). The junction had 8 bases not matched to a gene; V was cut back by 6 bases and J by 1 base. CDR3 nucleotide sequence: TGCAGTGCCCAGGGACAGCTATTTAACTATGGCTACACCTTC. Translation: CSAQGQLFNYGYTF.

The chain has TRBV7-3 and TRBJ2-5; D gene uncertain. The germline V gene has CDR1 SGHTA and CDR2 FQGTGA. This CDR3 region has 13 residues. Trimming left V 2 bases short and J 3 bases short, with 7 bases between. CDR3 nucleotide sequence: TGTGCCAGCAGCTTATCAGGAGAAGAGACCCAGTACTTC. It is translated as CASSLSGEETQYF.

This clonotype showed up many times. The rearrangement links TRBV20-1 to TRBJ1-5, with TRBD1 matching over 10 bases. CDR1 is DFQATT and CDR2 is SNEGSKA in the germline V gene (reference sequence). With V trimmed by 3 bases and J by 6 bases, 5 bases remained unmatched. The CDR3 loop spans 14 amino acids. DNA for the CDR3: TGCAGTGCTAGCGACAGGGGGCTAGGTCAGCCCCAGCATTTT. This encodes CSASDRGLGQPQHF.

This clonotype was recorded once. The CDR3 DNA reads as TGCGCCAGCAGCCCTGGACCCTTGGGCGCTGAAGCTTTCTTT. Protein: CASSPGPLGAEAFF. The chain recombines TRBV4-1 with TRBJ1-1; D is undetermined. The CDR3 totals 14 residues. The ends were cut back, 4 bases at V and 6 bases at J, with 15 bases in the middle. From germline, CDR1 is MGHRA and CDR2 YSYEKL.

The chain joins TRBV12-3 or TRBV12-4 to TRBJ2-5; 11 bases agree with TRBD2. V dropped 5 bases and J dropped 5; count of bases not matched to a gene: 10. The CDR3 loop spans 16 amino acids. Written as DNA, the CDR3 is TGTGCCAGCAGTCCACCTACTAGCGGGGGCTGGGAGACCCAGTACTTC. Protein product: CASSPPTSGGWETQYF.

This clonotype has only a few counts. This chain links TRBV3-1 with TRBJ2-3; D not certain. Germline V gene sequence: CDR1 LGHDT, CDR2 YNNKEL (reference sequence). CDR3 size: 14 residues. Trimming left V 0 bases short and J 2 bases short, with 6 bases between. CDR3 nucleotides: TGTGCCAGCAGCCAAGATTCGTCCACAGATACGCAGTATTTT. Translation: CASSQDSSTDTQYF.

This clonotype was picked up a small number of times. The CDR3 DNA reads TGTGCCAGCAGCCCCGGGACAGATAATGAAAAACTGTTTTTT. It translates to CASSPGTDNEKLFF. The chain carries TRBV4-2 and TRBJ1-4; 7 bases align to TRBD1. CDR1 and CDR2 (germline): LGHNA, YNFKEQ. The CDR3 contains 14 residues. Trimming removed 4 bases from V and 4 bases from J; junction bases left unmatched: 3.

The chain has TRBV20-1 and TRBJ2-7; D uncertain. This CDR3 comprises 12 residues. Trimming took off 4 bases at V and 0 bases at J, with 7 bases between the two ends. Germline values: CDR1 DFQATT, CDR2 SNEGSKA (reference sequence). CDR3 loop: CSANVDSYEQYF. The CDR3 DNA reads TGCAGTGCTAACGTGGACTCCTACGAGCAGTACTTC.

V is TRBV12-3 or TRBV12-4 and J is TRBJ1-1, with 7 bases identical to TRBD1. V trimming: 7 bases; J trimming: 11 bases; junction bases outside the gene matches: 7. The CDR3 covers 11 residues. The CDR3 spells CASTDRVRAFF. CDR3 bases: TGTGCCAGCACCGACAGGGTCAGGGCTTTCTTT.

V gene TRBV28 combines with J gene TRBJ2-1; TRBD2 might be the D (5 bases). Germline V CDR1 and CDR2: MDHEN, SYDVKM. The CDR3 is 16 residues long. The V end was cut by 3 bases, the J end by 1 base, with 13 bases between. This CDR3 is CASSFWWEWSYNEQFF. CDR3 coding DNA: TGTGCCAGCAGTTTTTGGTGGGAGTGGTCCTACAATGAGCAGTTCTTC.

The CDR3 reads CASSLVRQGGPNEKLFF. The CDR3 bases are TGTGCCAGCAGTTTAGTGAGACAGGGTGGTCCTAATGAAAAACTGTTTTTT. The chain couples TRBV12-3 or TRBV12-4 to TRBJ1-4; TRBD1 aligns across 7 bases. The CDR3 contains 17 residues. Trimming at V came to 1 base and at J to 3 bases, leaving 8 bases not matched to a gene.

Turning to this clonotype: The junction shows a germline mismatch at one end, possibly a read error. The rearrangement links TRBV4-1 to TRBJ2-1; possible D gene TRBD2, 7 bases. CDR3 length: 15 amino acids. The germline gives CDR1 MGHRA, CDR2 YSYEKL. CDR3 sequence reads: CASRQGRGTYNEQFF. In DNA, the CDR3 is TGCGCCAGCCGCCAGGGGAGGGGTACCTACAATGAGCAGTTCTTC.

The genes are TRBV28 and TRBJ2-1; D unresolved. The V end was cut by 4 bases, the J end by 12 bases, with 10 bases between. The CDR3 is made up of 11 amino acids. The germline V gene has CDR1 MDHEN and CDR2 SYDVKM. For the CDR3, the DNA is TGTGCCAGCAGTTCGCCCTGGGGGCAGTTCTTC. It specifies CASSSPWGQFF.